The present entry profiles one T cell receptor (beta chain) with its context. These data come from a study of T cells after yellow fever vaccination. Losses at the gene ends were 2 bases for V and 4 bases for J; bases not matched to a gene: 5. The length of the CDR3 is 14 residues. Germline lookup yields CDR1 SGHRS and CDR2 YFSETQ. TCRdb re-analysed the 5' RACE reads in MiXCR, keeping a single row per CDR3 protein. The sample lists approximately 450,000 distinct CDR3 sequences; roughly 20% were seen once. The rearrangement joins TRBV5-1 to TRBJ1-1; TRBD1 aligns across 7 bases. Here the sequenced sample was PBMCs, taken before the yellow fever booster vaccination. The source is a young man who received the YFV17D yellow fever vaccine. CDR3 sequence (DNA): TGCGCCAGCAGCTTAGAGGGGGCGCTCACTGAAGCTTTCTTT. Residues: CASSLEGALTEAFF.